The entry below gives a single TCR beta chain sequence along with its context. The V gene's germline CDR1 is SGHAT and CDR2 FQNNGV. The CDR3 spans 13 residues. Trimming shortened V by 8 bases and J by 1 base, and 10 bases separated the two germline ends. The record originates from a study of CD8 T cells in Susac syndrome. When the RNA was reverse transcribed, random hexamers were used with an input of roughly 0.45 to 1 ug. The immunoSEQ assay covered 54 Vbeta and 13 Jbeta segments for CDR3. TCRdb passed the immunoSEQ multiplex PCR reads through MiXCR, listing each CDR3 protein once. The table lists 90,000 to 150,000 distinct CDR3 sequences, around 90% of them singletons.

The clonotype was recovered from a human donor in good health. The material sequenced was CD8+ T cells from PBMCs. This chain joins TRBV11-2 and TRBJ2-3, with D perhaps matching TRBD2 (6 bases). CDR3 amino acids: CASLERGTDTQYF. The DNA of the CDR3 is TGTGCCAGCCTGGAGCGGGGCACAGATACGCAGTATTTT.